This TCR beta chain was sequenced for a study of shared clonotypes between healthy human individuals. The assay was immunoSEQ multiplex PCR, and TCRdb's table has in-frame clones only and misses some. The sample has about a million clones; about 75% are singletons. This CDR3 region has 16 residues. The germline V and J ends were trimmed by 0 bases and 0 bases, with 9 bases remaining between them. CDR1 and CDR2 (germline): SGHRS, YFSETQ. The V gene is TRBV5-1, the J gene TRBJ2-2; D unresolved. The specimen sequenced was memory CD4+ T cells sorted from blood. The sample's subset: CD45RA-negative fraction. The TCR was taken from a young man in good health. The CDR3 region has the DNA TGCGCCAGCAGCTTGGAAGTCACCTCGAACACCGGGGAGCTGTTTTTT. Protein sequence: CASSLEVTSNTGELFF.